The 17 T cell receptor beta chains below come from one sample, sequenced in a study of OX40 agonist ivuxolimab in advanced cancers. Method: immunoSEQ multiplex PCR; TCRdb's copy keeps in-frame clones and lacks some. The sample has about 93,000 clones, roughly nine tenths seen once; the top ten hold 0.5% to 0.65%. The sequences come from CD4+ or CD8+ T cells sorted from blood, collected in a trial of the OX40 agonist ivuxolimab. The receptors were sampled from an adult with an advanced solid tumor such as melanoma, head and neck, liver or kidney cancer.

The count of this clone is one. The V call is TRBV9, the J call TRBJ1-1, with TRBD1 identical over 8 bases. V lost 2 bases and J lost 7; bases outside the gene matches: 4. The germline V gene has CDR1 SGDLS and CDR2 YYNGEE. The CDR3 extends over 13 amino acids. The chain's CDR3 is CASSVLGQGEAFF. The CDR3, as DNA: TGTGCCAGCAGCGTCCTAGGACAGGGTGAAGCTTTCTTT.

V and J are TRBV7-3 and TRBJ2-6; D is unresolved. The V gene's germline CDR1 is SGHTA and CDR2 FQGTGA. The V end lost 5 bases, the J end lost 2 bases, and 10 bases lay between the germline ends. The CDR3 has 15 residues. The CDR3 nucleotides are TGTGCCAGCAGCGCCGAATCTACTGGGGCCAACGTCCTGACTTTC. It codes for CASSAESTGANVLTF.

The gene calls are TRBV4-1 and TRBJ2-7, with a tentative D call TRBD2 (6 bases). Trimming left V 1 base short and J 2 bases short, with 9 bases between. This CDR3 is built from 14 residues. CDR1 and CDR2 from the germline V gene are MGHRA and YSYEKL. The CDR3 region has the DNA TGCGCCAGCAGCCAAGCTAGCGAGACCTACGAGCAGTACTTC. Translation gives CASSQASETYEQYF.

The chain couples TRBV15 to TRBJ2-1, with TRBD2 matching 10 bases. The CDR3 covers 16 residues. Germline V gene sequence: CDR1 LNHNV, CDR2 YYDKDF (reference sequence). The ends lost 0 bases at V and 8 bases at J; junction bases unmatched: 7. The CDR3 spells CATSRDVASGSHEQFF. In DNA form, the CDR3 reads TGTGCCACCAGCAGAGACGTGGCTAGCGGGAGCCATGAGCAGTTCTTC.

The table lists this clone with a count of one. The chain combines TRBV20-1 with TRBJ2-7, with D maybe TRBD1 (5 bases). V gave up 7 bases and J gave up 6 bases, with 13 bases separating them. CDR1 and CDR2 (germline): DFQATT, SNEGSKA (reference sequence). The CDR3 totals 11 residues. CDR3 nucleotides: TGCAGTGTCCCAGGGAAAGGCGAGCAGTACTTC. It translates to CSVPGKGEQYF.

The rearrangement uses TRBV6-6 and TRBJ1-5, with a tentative D call TRBD1 (6 bases). V was pared by 4 bases and J by 7 bases, with 8 bases between. CDR1 is MNHNY and CDR2 is SVGAGI in the germline V gene (reference sequence). CDR3 length: 12 residues. CDR3 loop: CASSLQGQPQHF. In DNA, the CDR3 is TGTGCCAGCAGTTTACAGGGACAGCCCCAGCATTTT.

This rearrangement joins TRBV4-1 to TRBJ1-5, with TRBD1 matching 11 bases. V dropped 0 bases and J dropped 3; count of bases not matched to a gene: 4. Germline CDR1 MGHRA, CDR2 YSYEKL. This CDR3 has 17 residues. The CDR3 DNA is TGCGCCAGCAGCCAAGAAGGCGGACAGGGGGCCAATCAGCCCCAGCATTTT. As protein: CASSQEGGQGANQPQHF.

V and J are TRBV7-6 and TRBJ2-5; 8 nucleotides agree with TRBD2. The CDR3 is 13 amino acids. After removal of 5 bases from V and 3 bases from J, the junction contained 2 bases not matched to a gene. CDR1 SGHVS and CDR2 FNYEAQ come from the germline V gene. CDR3 in DNA: TGTGCCAGCAGCGGGCGGGGGGAAGAGACCCAGTACTTC. It codes for CASSGRGEETQYF.

The V gene is TRBV9, the J gene TRBJ2-1; 10 bases are shared with TRBD2. In germline, CDR1 is SGDLS, CDR2 YYNGEE. The J segment lost 4 bases and the V segment lost 0 bases, leaving 7 bases of the junction unmatched. The CDR3 spans 17 residues. As DNA, the CDR3 is TGTGCCAGCAGCGTAGACCTAGCGGGAGATCCATACAATGAGCAGTTCTTC. It is translated as CASSVDLAGDPYNEQFF.

The chain links TRBV27 to TRBJ2-7; no firm D call. Looked up from germline, CDR1 is MNHEY and CDR2 is SMNVEV (reference sequence). This CDR3 is 13 amino acids long. V dropped 2 bases and J dropped 6 bases, with 11 bases sitting between them. The CDR3 sequence: CASSLLGSGEQYF. CDR3 sequence (DNA): TGTGCCAGCAGTTTACTAGGGTCTGGCGAGCAGTACTTC.

In its sample, this clone was seen once. J is TRBJ2-1 and V is TRBV10-3; TRBD1 aligns across 10 bases. CDR1 ENHRY and CDR2 SYGVKD come from the germline V gene. This CDR3 has 14 amino acids. The J segment lost 6 bases and the V segment lost 6 bases, leaving 5 bases of the junction unmatched. Written as DNA, the CDR3 is TGTGCCATCAGAGGACAGGGGGATGTCAATGAGCAGTTCTTC. Translated, it gives CAIRGQGDVNEQFF.

The J gene is TRBJ2-5, the V gene TRBV6-6; maybe TRBD1 (6 bases). The ends were cut back, 2 bases at V and 2 bases at J, with 9 bases in the middle. Germline CDR1 reads MNHNY; CDR2 reads SVGAGI (reference sequence). The CDR3 totals 14 residues. The CDR3 loop reads CASSYGTRQETQYF. The CDR3 DNA is TGTGCCAGCAGTTACGGGACAAGACAAGAGACCCAGTACTTC.

The chain has TRBV5-1 and TRBJ2-2, with TRBD2 matching 7 bases. The germline CDR1 and CDR2 sequences are SGHRS and YFSETQ. The length of the CDR3 is 18 residues. V dropped 2 bases and J dropped 3; count of bases not matched to a gene: 13. CDR3 loop: CASSFSTPTSSYTGELFF. CDR3 nucleotide sequence: TGCGCCAGCAGCTTCTCGACCCCGACTAGCAGTTACACCGGGGAGCTGTTTTTT.

This clone was counted a few times. This chain joins TRBV9 and TRBJ1-2; the D is unclear. The CDR3 covers 13 residues. Germline V lookup: CDR1 SGDLS, CDR2 YYNGEE. The V end was cut by 0 bases, the J end by 4 bases, with 7 bases between. The CDR3 protein is CASSVEGGYGYTF. The CDR3 DNA is TGTGCCAGCAGCGTAGAAGGTGGCTATGGCTACACCTTC.

The rearrangement joins TRBV25-1 to TRBJ2-5; D might be TRBD1 (5 bases). The length of the CDR3 is 16 residues. The V end lost 0 bases, the J end lost 5 bases, and 16 bases lay between the germline ends. Germline assignment: CDR1 MGHDK and CDR2 SYGVNS. CDR3 coding DNA: TGTGCCAGCAGTGAATATCACAGGCCTGTAGGTGAGACCCAGTACTTC. It translates to CASSEYHRPVGETQYF.

The chain couples TRBV30 to TRBJ2-1, with 9 bases fitting TRBD2. CDR1 GTSNPN and CDR2 SVGIG come from the germline V gene (reference sequence). This CDR3 contains 11 residues. The CDR3 sequence is CACAGGPEQFF. DNA of the CDR3: TGTGCTTGTGCGGGGGGGCCTGAGCAGTTCTTC. The full variable domain, its missing parts supplied by reference TRBV30 and TRBJ2-1, is SQTIHQWPATLVQPVGSPLSLECTVEGTSNPNLYWYRQAAGRGLQLLFYSVGIGQISSEVPQNLSASRPQDRQFILSSKKLLLSDSGFYLCACAGGPEQFFGPGTRLTVL.

The CDR3 loop reads CASSLGLAGRTDTQYF. The CDR3 coding sequence is TGTGCCAGCAGCTTGGGACTAGCGGGACGCACAGATACGCAGTATTTT. The chain recombines TRBV5-6 with TRBJ2-3; 11 nucleotides agree with TRBD2. Germline V gene data show CDR1 as SGHDT and CDR2 as YYEEEE. The CDR3 contains 16 residues. With 0 bases clipped from V and 1 base from J, the junction kept 1 base outside the gene matches. The whole variable domain, remainder taken from reference TRBV5-6 and TRBJ2-3, is DAGVTQSPTHLIKTRGQQVTLRCSPKSGHDTVSWYQQALGQGPQFIFQYYEEEERQRGNFPDRFSGHQFPNYSSELNVNALLLGDSALYLCASSLGLAGRTDTQYFGPGTRLTVL.